The 2 T cell receptor beta chains below all came from one sample that was sequenced in a study of monozygotic twins with inflammatory bowel disease. TCRdb re-called the 5' RACE reads and shows each CDR3 protein once, DNA omitted. There are around 210,000 distinct CDR3 sequences in the sample, with under 8.5% held by the top ten. What was sequenced was blood. The origin of the receptors is a human donor with ulcerative colitis or Crohn's disease, or a healthy co-twin of an affected twin (not recorded which).

The gene calls are TRBV6-1 and TRBJ1-5; TCRdb's D call of TRBD1 is untestable without DNA. Germline CDR1 reads MNHNS; CDR2 reads SASEGT. The CDR3 loop spans 14 amino acids. CDR3 sequence reads: CASGTWEGEQPQHF.

The V gene is TRBV3-1, the J gene TRBJ2-2; the TCRdb call, TRBD1, lacks DNA for checking. Germline lookup yields CDR1 LGHDT and CDR2 YNNKEL (reference sequence). The CDR3 length is 16 residues. The CDR3 here is CASSQEEGSGSGELFF. The full variable domain, with the rest looked up from reference TRBV3-1 and TRBJ2-2, is DTAVSQTPKYLVTQMGNDKSIKCEQNLGHDTMYWYKQDSKKFLKIMFSYNNKELIINETVPNRFSPKSPDKAHLNLHINSLELGDSAVYFCASSQEEGSGSGELFFGEGSRLTVL.